A single sample is the source of the 24 T cell receptor beta chains below, sequenced in a study of beta chain features in type 1 diabetes. Study conclusions and caveats: TCRB CDR3s from Type 1 diabetes patients were moderately but significantly shorter in all four CD4+ subsets.

What these receptors recognize is not known. Sequencing targeted expressed TCRB transcripts, as all isolated RNA had been reverse transcribed. Only in-frame clones appear in the TCRdb table, and some are missing; sequencing was by immunoSEQ multiplex PCR. The sample lists hundreds of thousands of clones; over 12% were seen once. The sequencing sample was made of naive CD4+ T cells from blood. The receptors derive from a man between 18 and 35 years old with type 1 diabetes.

This clone has more than one count but fewer than ten. The chain joins TRBV21-1 to TRBJ2-1. TRBV21-1 is listed as a pseudogene. This CDR3 region has 9 residues. The CDR3 DNA follows: TGTGCCAGCAGGAATGAGCAGTTCTTC. Translating it yields CASRNEQFF.

The V gene is TRBV5-1, the J gene TRBJ2-5, with unresolved D. Per germline, CDR1 SGHRS and CDR2 YFSETQ. V lost 3 bases and J 0 bases, leaving 9 bases between the germline ends. This CDR3 has 14 amino acids. The CDR3 nucleotides are TGCGCCAGCAGCTCCCGGTCGGACCAAGAGACCCAGTACTTC. Protein sequence: CASSSRSDQETQYF. The variable domain in full, completed from reference TRBV5-1 and TRBJ2-5, reads KAGVTQTPRYLIKTRGQQVTLSCSPISGHRSVSWYQQTPGQGLQFLFEYFSETQRNKGNFPGRFSGRQFSNSRSEMNVSTLELGDSALYLCASSSRSDQETQYFGPGTRLLVL.

There are a few counts of this clone. The genes are TRBV4-1 and TRBJ2-7; TRBD2 matches 8 bases. The CDR3 contains 16 residues. Germline V gene sequence: CDR1 MGHRA, CDR2 YSYEKL. V lost 0 bases and J lost 7; bases outside the gene matches: 11. CDR3 protein: CASSQEVLAGLGEQYF. CDR3 DNA: TGCGCCAGCAGCCAAGAAGTCCTAGCGGGTTTGGGGGAGCAGTACTTC.

The chain carries TRBV10-3 and TRBJ2-2; D may be TRBD1 (6 bases). From germline, CDR1 is ENHRY and CDR2 SYGVKD. V gave up 7 bases and J gave up 0 bases, with 12 bases separating them. The CDR3 consists of 15 residues. CDR3 in DNA: TGTGCCATCAATCAGGGGACCGCGAACACCGGGGAGCTGTTTTTT. It is translated as CAINQGTANTGELFF.

This clone was seen once. This chain uses TRBV5-1 with TRBJ2-3; D possibly corresponds to TRBD1 (5 bases). Germline CDR1 is SGHRS and CDR2 is YFSETQ. This CDR3 comprises 15 residues. Trimming cost V 1 base and J 2 bases, with 11 bases left between them. The CDR3 bases are TGCGCCAGCAGCTTGAACAGGCCTCCCACAGATACGCAGTATTTT. This gives the protein CASSLNRPPTDTQYF.

The V gene is TRBV28, the J gene TRBJ2-5; the match to TRBD1 covers 10 bases. The CDR3 runs to 16 residues. In germline, CDR1 is MDHEN, CDR2 SYDVKM. V trimming: 6 bases; J trimming: 7 bases; junction bases outside the gene matches: 14. The DNA of the CDR3 is TGTGCCAGCAGCCGTCCCGGGACAGGGGTTTTCGGGACCCAGTACTTC. The encoded protein is CASSRPGTGVFGTQYF. Looking up the rest from reference TRBV28 and TRBJ2-5 gives the full variable domain: DVKVTQSSRYLVKRTGEKVFLECVQDMDHENMFWYRQDPGLGLRLIYFSYDVKMKEKGDIPEGYSVSREKKERFSLILESASTNQTSMYLCASSRPGTGVFGTQYFGPGTRLLVL.

The chain combines TRBV6-5 with TRBJ1-1, with unresolved D. Germline values: CDR1 MNHEY, CDR2 SVGAGI. The CDR3 length is 14 residues. V was cut by 7 bases and J by 0 bases, with 12 bases left in between. CDR3 sequence reads: CASTVPIMNTEAFF. The DNA for the CDR3 is TGTGCCAGCACCGTCCCAATCATGAACACTGAAGCTTTCTTT.

This rearrangement joins TRBV7-2 to TRBJ2-2; D may correspond to TRBD1 or TRBD2 (5 bases each). V dropped 3 bases and J dropped 1 base, with 9 bases sitting between them. The CDR3 extends over 15 amino acids. Germline V lookup: CDR1 SGHTA, CDR2 FQGNSA. Here the CDR3 DNA reads TGTGCCAGCAGCTTGGGGACGGGGAACACCGGGGAGCTGTTTTTT. This gives the protein CASSLGTGNTGELFF.

This chain links TRBV6-5 with TRBJ2-7; 8 nucleotides agree with TRBD2. The germline V gene has CDR1 MNHEY and CDR2 SVGAGI. Trimming took 6 bases from V and 6 from J; bases not matched to a gene: 7. This CDR3 spans 13 amino acids. The CDR3 loop is CASSGTRDTEQYF. The DNA for the CDR3 is TGTGCCAGCAGCGGGACTAGGGACACCGAGCAGTACTTC.

This clone has more than one count but fewer than ten. V gene TRBV4-1 combines with J gene TRBJ2-2, with D maybe TRBD1 (6 bases). Germline assignment: CDR1 MGHRA and CDR2 YSYEKL. Between the trimmed V and J ends, which lost 2 bases and 0 bases, there was a span of 10 bases. The CDR3 is 16 residues long. CDR3 region: CASSQLRTANTGELFF. The CDR3 coding sequence is TGCGCCAGCAGCCAATTAAGGACAGCGAACACCGGGGAGCTGTTTTTT.

This rearrangement joins TRBV19 to TRBJ1-2, with unresolved D. Germline V gene data show CDR1 as LNHDA and CDR2 as SQIVND (reference sequence). The CDR3 covers 13 residues. Trimming shortened V by 6 bases and J by 4 bases, and 12 bases separated the two germline ends. CDR3 in amino acids: CASSATAIYGYTF. CDR3 nucleotides: TGTGCCAGTAGCGCAACAGCCATCTATGGCTACACCTTC.

This clone was detected only a few times. This chain uses TRBV30 with TRBJ1-2, with 8 bases aligning to TRBD1. The CDR3 sequence is 13 residues long. CDR1 is GTSNPN and CDR2 is SVGIG in the germline V gene (reference sequence). The junction had 1 base not matched to a gene; V was cut back by 1 base and J by 3 bases. CDR3 sequence reads: CAWSGQGYYGYTF. In DNA form, the CDR3 reads TGTGCCTGGAGTGGACAGGGGTACTATGGCTACACCTTC.

The V gene is TRBV7-9, the J gene TRBJ2-4, with 7 bases aligning to TRBD1. Germline assignment: CDR1 SEHNR and CDR2 FQNEAQ (reference sequence). CDR3 length: 14 amino acids. V lost 5 bases, J lost 12 bases, and 13 bases stayed unmatched. CDR3 DNA: TGTGCCAGCAGCCTCGGGGCAGGGGGAGATTCTCAGTACTTC. It codes for CASSLGAGGDSQYF.

The chain carries TRBV6-6 and TRBJ2-4; D is unclear. The CDR3 covers 15 residues. CDR1 is MNHNY, CDR2 SVGAGI, per germline (reference sequence). V was cut by 3 bases and J by 2 bases, with 11 bases left in between. CDR3 sequence: CASSYSIGTKNIQYF. In nucleotides, the CDR3 is TGTGCCAGCAGTTATTCGATAGGGACCAAAAACATTCAGTACTTC.

This clone was detected only a few times. This specimen includes other DNA sequences encoding the same CDR3. The J gene is TRBJ1-1, the V gene TRBV18, with 10 bases identical to TRBD1. Trimming cost V 2 bases and J 5 bases; bases outside gene matches: 5. CDR1 is KGHSH and CDR2 is LQKENI in the germline V gene. This CDR3 has 15 amino acids. As DNA, the CDR3 is TGTGCCAGCTCACCAGGGACAGGGGTGGGTACTGAAGCTTTCTTT. Residues: CASSPGTGVGTEAFF.

This clone was recorded a few times. V and J are TRBV2 and TRBJ2-1; D is perhaps TRBD2 (5 bases). The CDR3 spans 14 residues. Trimming took off 2 bases at V and 0 bases at J, with 5 bases between the two ends. Germline assignment: CDR1 SNHLY and CDR2 FYNNEI. The CDR3 sequence: CASSESGSYNEQFF. CDR3 nucleotides: TGTGCCAGCAGTGAAAGCGGCTCCTACAATGAGCAGTTCTTC.

The chain has TRBV6-1 and TRBJ2-4, with 10 bases matching TRBD1. CDR1 MNHNS and CDR2 SASEGT come from the germline V gene. Losses at the gene ends were 1 base for V and 15 bases for J; bases not matched to a gene: 6. This CDR3 spans 13 amino acids. In nucleotides, the CDR3 is TGTGCCAGCAGTGAAGGGACAGGGGGTTTTCGGTACTTC. Protein: CASSEGTGGFRYF.

This chain joins TRBV2 and TRBJ1-2; TRBD1 might be the D (5 bases). V was cut by 6 bases and J by 3 bases, with 14 bases left in between. This CDR3 has 14 residues. Germline V lookup: CDR1 SNHLY, CDR2 FYNNEI. CDR3 bases: TGTGCCAGCAGGCGGCCAGGGTCTCACTATGGCTACACCTTC. This gives the protein CASRRPGSHYGYTF.

This clone turned up a few times. V and J are TRBV7-2 and TRBJ2-7; D remains unclear. The germline V gene encodes CDR1 SGHTA and CDR2 FQGNSA. The CDR3 has 13 amino acids. The V and J ends lost 4 bases and 2 bases respectively, with 9 bases between them. The CDR3 DNA reads TGTGCCAGCAGCTCCCCGGCCGCCTACGAGCAGTACTTC. Protein product: CASSSPAAYEQYF.

The chain employs TRBV7-9 and TRBJ2-7; perhaps TRBD2 as D (5 bases). CDR1 is SEHNR and CDR2 is FQNEAQ in the germline V gene (reference sequence). V was pared by 3 bases and J by 2 bases, with 17 bases between. The CDR3 is 16 residues long. In DNA form, the CDR3 reads TGTGCCAGCAGCTTGAAATTGGTGGCTAGCACCTACGAGCAGTACTTC. It encodes CASSLKLVASTYEQYF.

This clone has a handful of counts. The genes are TRBV2 and TRBJ2-6, with TRBD1 matching 7 bases. The CDR3 extends over 17 amino acids. V gave up 6 bases and J gave up 0 bases; unmatched junction bases: 8. Looked up from germline, CDR1 is SNHLY and CDR2 is FYNNEI. CDR3 loop: CASSSQGVRSGANVLTF. The CDR3 nucleotides read TGTGCCAGCAGCTCCCAGGGGGTTCGCTCTGGGGCCAACGTCCTGACTTTC.

This clone came up a few times. The rearrangement uses TRBV7-3 and TRBJ2-1; D remains ambiguous. The germline CDR1 and CDR2 sequences are SGHTA and FQGTGA. The CDR3 has 13 residues. The V gene lost 2 bases and the J gene lost 5 bases, with 7 bases spanning the gap. CDR3 amino acids: CASSLENHNEQFF. As DNA, the CDR3 is TGTGCCAGCAGCTTAGAGAATCACAATGAGCAGTTCTTC.

This sequence joins TRBV4-1 and TRBJ1-1; tentatively, D is TRBD1 (6 bases). This CDR3 is 15 amino acids long. The germline gives CDR1 MGHRA, CDR2 YSYEKL. Trimming cost V 5 bases and J 3 bases, with 16 bases left between them. CDR3: CASSTQGPWDTEAFF. CDR3 DNA sequence: TGCGCCAGCAGCACCCAGGGGCCTTGGGACACTGAAGCTTTCTTT.

This chain joins TRBV2 and TRBJ1-2, with unresolved D. Trimming took off 7 bases at V and 2 bases at J, with 14 bases between the two ends. This CDR3 comprises 14 residues. Germline V CDR1 and CDR2: SNHLY, FYNNEI. The CDR3 DNA is TGTGCCAGCACGTGGGCAGCAGAGAACTATGGCTACACCTTC. Its translation is CASTWAAENYGYTF. The whole variable domain, remainder taken from reference TRBV2 and TRBJ1-2, is EPEVTQTPSHQVTQMGQEVILRCVPISNHLYFYWYRQILGQKVEFLVSFYNNEISEKSEIFDDQFSVERPDGSNFTLKIRSTKLEDSAMYFCASTWAAENYGYTFGSGTRLTVV.